The T cell receptor beta chain under discussion was sequenced for a study of tumor-infiltrating lymphocytes in primary liver carcinoma. Co-extraction of both nucleic acids (RNA and DNA) used about 18-31 mg of unsorted bulk tissue. The CDR3 sequence is 17 residues long. CDR1 and CDR2 (germline): LNHDA, SQIVND (reference sequence). V was shortened by 7 bases and J by 7 bases, with 26 bases between the two germline ends. From 400 to 550 ng total RNA, TCR beta cDNA was generated with a primer in the constant region. Three nested multiplex PCR rounds, a slightly modified ARM-PCR method, built the TCR beta libraries. Primers for the first two PCR rounds were TRBV1-TRBV30 forward primers and a C-beta reverse primer (roughly 10 cycles per round). TCRdb re-analysed the multiplex PCR reads in MiXCR, keeping a single row per CDR3 protein. The sample has 100,000 to 150,000 distinct CDR3 sequences, 64% seen once; the top ten hold less than 10%.

Sequenced sample: liver tumor tissue from sampling region 3. This sample's subset: tumor region T3, left-lateral pole. This clonotype was sampled from a woman aged 55-70 years with primary liver carcinoma and hepatitis B virus infection. V gene TRBV19 combines with J gene TRBJ2-1, with D uncertain. CDR3 protein: CASTSALGFPLGNEQFF. CDR3 DNA: TGTGCCAGTACGAGTGCATTAGGGTTTCCTCTCGGGAATGAGCAGTTCTTC. Full variable domain (missing parts from reference TRBV19 and TRBJ2-1): DGGITQSPKYLFRKEGQNVTLSCEQNLNHDAMYWYRQDPGQGLRLIYYSQIVNDFQKGDIAEGYSVSREKKESFPLTVTSAQKNPTAFYLCASTSALGFPLGNEQFFGPGTRLTVL.